The subject of this entry is one T cell receptor (beta chain). Its antigen is unknown. This sample is part of a study of T-cell memory formation after mild COVID-19. Regarding the study as a whole: Mainly in CM and EM were contracting CD4+ clones; CD8+ were in EMRA. The study detected some responding clones in pre-infection memory, suggesting cross-reactive memory joined.

This CDR3 comprises 15 residues. With V trimmed by 1 base and J by 5 bases, 9 bases remained unmatched. Germline V gene lookup returns CDR1 SGHKS and CDR2 YYEKEE (reference sequence). After 5'RACE with constant-segment primers, TCR alpha and TCR beta cDNA libraries carrying sample barcodes and UMIs were obtained. TCRdb fed the 5' RACE reads into MiXCR, producing one record per CDR3 protein. The sample holds some 330,000 distinct CDR3 sequences; roughly 21% are singletons and the top ten take approximately 13%. The sample was PBMCs or a T cell subset sorted from them (not recorded which). The V call is TRBV5-5, the J call TRBJ2-7; 7 bases fit TRBD2. The clonotype was recovered from an adult woman who had mild COVID-19 (a few samples of this study predate the infection). Cell type and time point are not known. CDR3 DNA: TGTGCCAGCAGCTTGACTTCGACTAGCTTCCACGAGCAGTACTTC. As protein: CASSLTSTSFHEQYF.